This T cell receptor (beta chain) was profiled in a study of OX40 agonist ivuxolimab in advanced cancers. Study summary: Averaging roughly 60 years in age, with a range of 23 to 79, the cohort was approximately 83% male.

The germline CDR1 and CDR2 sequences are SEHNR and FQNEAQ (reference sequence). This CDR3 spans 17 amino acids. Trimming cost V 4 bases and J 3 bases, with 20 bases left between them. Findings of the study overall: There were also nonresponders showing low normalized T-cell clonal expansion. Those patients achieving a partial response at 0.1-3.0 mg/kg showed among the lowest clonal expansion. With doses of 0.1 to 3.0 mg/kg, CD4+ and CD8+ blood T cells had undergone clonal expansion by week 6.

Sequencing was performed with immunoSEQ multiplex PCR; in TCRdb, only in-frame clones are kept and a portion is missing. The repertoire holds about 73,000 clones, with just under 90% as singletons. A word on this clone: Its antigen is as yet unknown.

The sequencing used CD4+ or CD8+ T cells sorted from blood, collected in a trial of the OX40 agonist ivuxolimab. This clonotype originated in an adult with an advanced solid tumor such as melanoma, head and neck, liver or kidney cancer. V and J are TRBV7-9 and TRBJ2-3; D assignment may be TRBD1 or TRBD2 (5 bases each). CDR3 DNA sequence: TGTGCCAGCAGCTCCTCTGGTGGGGGAGAGCGGACAGATACGCAGTATTTT. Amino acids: CASSSSGGGERTDTQYF.